This TCR beta chain was observed in a study of blood T cell repertoires in COVID-19. Germline V gives CDR1 SGHRS, CDR2 YFSETQ. Trimming took 1 base from V and 4 from J, leaving 9 bases between them. There are 15 residues in the CDR3. Per the study methods: Amplification of reference gene primers was used by the study to estimate nucleated cell counts. Generated by immunoSEQ multiplex PCR, the TCRdb table keeps only in-frame clones and is missing some. The V and J calls and clone size come from that table; D and trimming were worked out from the DNA. The data contain about 46,000 clones, more than 80% of them singletons.

The receptor comes from a man between 60 and 75 years old with acute or convalescent COVID-19. The rearrangement uses TRBV5-1 and TRBJ1-6; D possibly corresponds to TRBD1 (6 bases). Sequenced: peripheral blood. The CDR3 is CASSLTGMYNSPLHF. The CDR3 nucleotides read TGCGCCAGCAGCTTGACAGGGATGTATAATTCACCCCTCCACTTT.